This is a list of T cell receptor beta chains from one sample in a study of blood T cell repertoires in COVID-19. Here immunoSEQ multiplex PCR was the method, and the copy in TCRdb shows in-frame clones only, minus some. The sample lists around 100,000 clones; roughly 88% were seen once. The sample comprised peripheral blood. The receptors here all came from a human donor in a cohort sampled during active COVID-19. The CDR3 runs from the conserved cysteine through the conserved F or W. A D gene is named only where the DNA matches it firmly. Some rows mark clone size as missing; the rest say once, few, many or name a class of expanded clone.

clone size	V gene	J gene	D gene	CDR3 DNA	CDR3 protein
once	TRBV10-1	TRBJ2-3	TRBD2	TGCGCCAGCAGTGAAAGGCCTAGCGGGCCCGGGTTCTCAGATACGCAGTATTTT	CASSERPSGPGFSDTQYF
.	TRBV6-6	TRBJ2-1	.	TGTGCCAGCAGGACCTCAGGGAGGAATGAGCAGTTCTTC	CASRTSGRNEQFF
.	TRBV9	TRBJ2-1	TRBD2	TGTGCCAGCAGCTCTGCCGCCGGGCGGGAGGCAAATGAGCAGTTCTTC	CASSSAAGREANEQFF
.	TRBV18	TRBJ2-1	.	TGTGCCAGCTCACCGGCGGACATTATATTAAATGAGCAGTTCTTC	CASSPADIILNEQFF
.	TRBV25-1	TRBJ2-1	.	TGTGCCAGCAGTGATACAACAGGGTTTGCCTACAATGAGCAGTTCTTC	CASSDTTGFAYNEQFF
.	TRBV11-2	TRBJ2-7	TRBD1	TGTGCCAGCAGCTCCCGGGACAGGGGTTACGAGCAGTACTTC	CASSSRDRGYEQYF
.	TRBV2	TRBJ1-5	TRBD1	TGTGCCAGCACTCAAGGGGGCGCAGGTCAGCCCCAGCATTTT	CASTQGGAGQPQHF
.	TRBV28	TRBJ2-1	TRBD2	TGTGCCAGCAGTCCCTGGGAGGGAGGGATTTTCTACAATGAGCAGTTCTTC	CASSPWEGGIFYNEQFF
once	TRBV27	TRBJ2-3	.	TGTGCCAGCAGTTTAGGCAGGGGATTGGGAGATACGCAGTATTTT	CASSLGRGLGDTQYF
.	TRBV28	TRBJ1-2	TRBD1	TGTGCCAGCGTTATCACAGGGGGGAACTATGGCTACACCTTC	CASVITGGNYGYTF
.	TRBV28	TRBJ2-5	.	TGTGCCAGCAGTTCAGCAGGGGTCCACGAGACCCAGTACTTC	CASSSAGVHETQYF
.	TRBV19	TRBJ2-1	TRBD2	TGTGCCAGTAGTATTGGACTAGCGGAATACAATGAGCAGTTCTTC	CASSIGLAEYNEQFF
.	TRBV7-2	TRBJ1-2	TRBD1	TGTGCCAGCAGCTCACCGGGACAGGGGGATGGCTACACCTTC	CASSSPGQGDGYTF
once	TRBV6-5	TRBJ2-3	.	TGTGCCAGCAGTTACGAGAAGCCGACAGATACGCAGTATTTT	CASSYEKPTDTQYF
.	TRBV18	TRBJ2-7	.	TGTGCCAGCTCACCAACAGGAAACTACGAGCAGTACTTC	CASSPTGNYEQYF
.	TRBV24-1	TRBJ2-1	TRBD1	TGTGCCACCAGTGATTTTGGGGACAGGGGCTCCTGGGGTGAGCAGTTCTTC	CATSDFGDRGSWGEQFF
.	TRBV5-8	TRBJ2-2	.	TGTGCCAGCAGCCGCTCCGGAGCCACCGGGGAGCTGTTTTTT	CASSRSGATGELFF